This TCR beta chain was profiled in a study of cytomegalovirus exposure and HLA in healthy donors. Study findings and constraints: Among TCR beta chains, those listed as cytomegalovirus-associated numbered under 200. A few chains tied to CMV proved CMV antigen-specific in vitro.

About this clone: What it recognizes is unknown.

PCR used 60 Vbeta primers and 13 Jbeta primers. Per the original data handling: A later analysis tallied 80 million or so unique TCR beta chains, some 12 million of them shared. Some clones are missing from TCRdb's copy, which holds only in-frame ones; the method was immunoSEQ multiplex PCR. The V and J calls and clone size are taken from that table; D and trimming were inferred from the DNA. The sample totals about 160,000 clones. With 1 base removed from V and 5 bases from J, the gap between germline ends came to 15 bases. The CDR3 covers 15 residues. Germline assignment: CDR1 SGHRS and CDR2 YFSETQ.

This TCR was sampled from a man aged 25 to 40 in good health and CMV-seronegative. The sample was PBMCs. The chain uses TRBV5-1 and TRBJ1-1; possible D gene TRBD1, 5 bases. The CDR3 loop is CASSLSGGRKTEAFF. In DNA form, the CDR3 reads TGCGCCAGCAGCTTGAGCGGGGGGAGAAAAACTGAAGCTTTCTTT.